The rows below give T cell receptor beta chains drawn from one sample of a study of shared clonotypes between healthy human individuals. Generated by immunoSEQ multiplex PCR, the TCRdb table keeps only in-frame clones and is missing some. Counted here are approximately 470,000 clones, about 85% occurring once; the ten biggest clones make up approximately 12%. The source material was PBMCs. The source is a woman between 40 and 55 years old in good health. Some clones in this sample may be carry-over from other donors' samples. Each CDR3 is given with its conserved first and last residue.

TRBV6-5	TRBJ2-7	CASSYSSGRGYEQYF
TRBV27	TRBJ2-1	CASRRLAGNYNEQFF
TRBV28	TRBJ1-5	CASSSPGLNQPQHF
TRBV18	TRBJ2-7	CASSTGLAYEQYF
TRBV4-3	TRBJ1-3	CASSQDLPGSGNTIYF
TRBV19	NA	CASSPSWLGYEQYF
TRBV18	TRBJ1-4	CASSPQARQGLFF
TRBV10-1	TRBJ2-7	CASRDSTLLVDLPYEQYF
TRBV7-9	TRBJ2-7	CASSLALTTYEQYF
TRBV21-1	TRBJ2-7	CASTAMIGTGRTYEQYF
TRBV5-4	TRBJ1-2	CASSLDAGAGDGYTF
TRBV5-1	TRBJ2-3	CASSLERDRGLGFTDTQYF
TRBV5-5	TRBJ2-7	CASSLAGAVYEQYF
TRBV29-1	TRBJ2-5	CSVTLPGTSPIVQETQYF
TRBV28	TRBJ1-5	CASSTLDRNQPQHF
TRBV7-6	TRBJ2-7	CASSLGGSEQYF
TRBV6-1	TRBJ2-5	CAIQASVQETQYF
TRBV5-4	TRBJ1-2	CASSLAWPANYGYTF
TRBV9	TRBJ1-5	CASGRGISNQPQHF
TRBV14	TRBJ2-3	CASSPRISTDTQYF
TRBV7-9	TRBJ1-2	CASSLGGSRYGYTF
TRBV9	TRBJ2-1	CASSSGGSSYNEQFF
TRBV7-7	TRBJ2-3	CASSPGFRDTDTQYF
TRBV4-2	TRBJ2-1	CASSQEKNRGGEQFF